A selection of T cell receptor beta chains follows, all from one sample in a study of chemoradiotherapy in HPV16-positive cancers. TCRdb keeps only in-frame clones here, not all; method: immunoSEQ multiplex PCR. Of approximately 8,200 clones in the sample, about 63% are singletons; the top ten hold approximately 33%. Sample acquisition took place from a patient who underwent chemoradiotherapy. Receptors originate from a human donor with HPV-associated anogenital cancer. The CDR3 runs from the conserved cysteine through the conserved F or W. A D gene is named only where the DNA matches it firmly. Some rows mark clone size as missing; the rest say once, few, many or name a class of expanded clone.

CDR3nt: TGTGCCAGCAGATGGACAGGGCCCGGGGAGCTGTTTTTT
CDR3aa: CASRWTGPGELFF
abundance: .
v_gene: TRBV7-9
d_gene: TRBD1
j_gene: TRBJ2-2

CDR3nt: TGTGCCAGCAGGTCATATAATAGCAATCAGCCCCAGCATTTT
CDR3aa: CASRSYNSNQPQHF
abundance: .
v_gene: TRBV5-6
d_gene: .
j_gene: TRBJ1-5

CDR3nt: TGTGCCATCACCAAAGACCCTTTTAATGAAAAACTGTTTTTT
CDR3aa: CAITKDPFNEKLFF
abundance: few
v_gene: TRBV10-3
d_gene: .
j_gene: TRBJ1-4

CDR3nt: TGTGCCAGCAGCTTAAGGGAGACGGCCTACAATGAGCAGTTCTTC
CDR3aa: CASSLRETAYNEQFF
abundance: .
v_gene: TRBV7-3
d_gene: .
j_gene: TRBJ2-1

CDR3nt: TGTGCCAGCAGCTCCGACAGGTCCTACTCACCCCTCCACTTT
CDR3aa: CASSSDRSYSPLHF
abundance: once
v_gene: TRBV7-6
d_gene: .
j_gene: TRBJ1-6

CDR3nt: TGTGCCACCAGCGTGGGGTTTGGCACCGGGGAGCTGTTTTTT
CDR3aa: CATSVGFGTGELFF
abundance: .
v_gene: TRBV15
d_gene: .
j_gene: TRBJ2-2

CDR3nt: TGTGCCAGCAGCAGGGGGTACACAGATACGCAGTATTTT
CDR3aa: CASSRGYTDTQYF
abundance: once
v_gene: TRBV7-9
d_gene: .
j_gene: TRBJ2-3

CDR3nt: TGTGCCAGCAGCTCCCAGTCGTTCGGAAACACCATATATTTT
CDR3aa: CASSSQSFGNTIYF
abundance: .
v_gene: TRBV7-2
d_gene: .
j_gene: TRBJ1-3

CDR3nt: TGTGCCAGCAGCGTGATAGTCGGACAAGGAAACACCATATATTTT
CDR3aa: CASSVIVGQGNTIYF
abundance: few
v_gene: TRBV5-6
d_gene: .
j_gene: TRBJ1-3

CDR3nt: TGTGCCAGCGAGCCACGGGACAGGCAGCATTTT
CDR3aa: CASEPRDRQHF
abundance: .
v_gene: TRBV10-3
d_gene: TRBD1
j_gene: TRBJ1-5

CDR3nt: TGTGCCAGCAGGGGACAGCCGCCGAGCTCTGGGGCCAACGTCCTGACTTTC
CDR3aa: CASRGQPPSSGANVLTF
abundance: .
v_gene: TRBV25-1
d_gene: TRBD1
j_gene: TRBJ2-6

CDR3nt: TGTGCCAGCTCACGGGACATCTACGAGCAGTACTTC
CDR3aa: CASSRDIYEQYF
abundance: .
v_gene: TRBV18
d_gene: .
j_gene: TRBJ2-7

CDR3nt: TGTGCCAGCTCACCTGCATTCCAGGGGACGAACACCGGGGAGCTGTTTTTT
CDR3aa: CASSPAFQGTNTGELFF
abundance: .
v_gene: TRBV18
d_gene: .
j_gene: TRBJ2-2

CDR3nt: TGCGCCAGCAGCTTGGGACTAGTTGGCCAAGAGACCCAGTACTTC
CDR3aa: CASSLGLVGQETQYF
abundance: .
v_gene: TRBV5-1
d_gene: .
j_gene: TRBJ2-5

CDR3nt: TGTGCCTGGAGTAGAAACAGGGGGAAGGGCGAAAAACTGTTTTTT
CDR3aa: CAWSRNRGKGEKLFF
abundance: .
v_gene: TRBV30
d_gene: TRBD1
j_gene: TRBJ1-4

CDR3nt: TGTGCCAGCTCACTACGGACTCCGAGGACTGAAGCTTTCTTT
CDR3aa: CASSLRTPRTEAFF
abundance: few
v_gene: TRBV18
d_gene: .
j_gene: TRBJ1-1

CDR3nt: TGTGCCAGCAGCGTGAGTAGCGGACATACCTACGAGCAGTACTTC
CDR3aa: CASSVSSGHTYEQYF
abundance: .
v_gene: TRBV9
d_gene: .
j_gene: TRBJ2-7

CDR3nt: TGCAGTGCTAGATCTCACTACGAGCAGTACTTC
CDR3aa: CSARSHYEQYF
abundance: few
v_gene: TRBV20-1
d_gene: .
j_gene: TRBJ2-7

CDR3nt: TGTGCCAGTACAGAGACAGGGTATTCACCCCTCCACTTT
CDR3aa: CASTETGYSPLHF
abundance: .
v_gene: TRBV19
d_gene: TRBD1
j_gene: TRBJ1-6

CDR3nt: TGCGCCAGCAGCCGTGGGACAGTTGCAACTAATGAAAAACTGTTTTTT
CDR3aa: CASSRGTVATNEKLFF
abundance: .
v_gene: TRBV5-1
d_gene: TRBD1
j_gene: TRBJ1-4

CDR3nt: TGTGCCAGCAGCGGAGGGGGGAACACCGGGGAGCTGTTTTTT
CDR3aa: CASSGGGNTGELFF
abundance: .
v_gene: TRBV6-6
d_gene: .
j_gene: TRBJ2-2

CDR3nt: TGTGCCAGCAGCTTATTATCAGGCGGGAGTGCGATCGAGACCCAGTACTTC
CDR3aa: CASSLLSGGSAIETQYF
abundance: .
v_gene: TRBV11-2
d_gene: TRBD2
j_gene: TRBJ2-5

CDR3nt: TGTGCCAGCAGTTCCGGGAGGCGTAATGAAAAACTGTTTTTT
CDR3aa: CASSSGRRNEKLFF
abundance: .
v_gene: TRBV28
d_gene: .
j_gene: TRBJ1-4

CDR3nt: TGTGCCGGAAGGGGCGGGGGCGGAGAGACCCAGTACTTC
CDR3aa: CAGRGGGGETQYF
abundance: .
v_gene: TRBV11-2
d_gene: .
j_gene: TRBJ2-5

CDR3nt: TGTGCCAGTAGTCCAGGGGACAGGGTAAGCAATCAGCCCCAGCATTTT
CDR3aa: CASSPGDRVSNQPQHF
abundance: few
v_gene: TRBV19
d_gene: TRBD1
j_gene: TRBJ1-5

CDR3nt: TGTGCCAGCAGCTTAGGGGGCTCGAACAATGAGCAGTTCTTC
CDR3aa: CASSLGGSNNEQFF
abundance: .
v_gene: TRBV7-3
d_gene: .
j_gene: TRBJ2-1

CDR3nt: TGTGCCAGCAGCTTAGCGGTGGACTATGGCTACACCTTC
CDR3aa: CASSLAVDYGYTF
abundance: .
v_gene: TRBV11-1
d_gene: .
j_gene: TRBJ1-2

CDR3nt: TGTGCCAGCAGCTACCCTCTTGGCGGGGGCTTGGACACCGGGGAGCTGTTTTTT
CDR3aa: CASSYPLGGGLDTGELFF
abundance: .
v_gene: TRBV28
d_gene: .
j_gene: TRBJ2-2

CDR3nt: TGTGCCAGCAGCCCCGGGACAGGGGGTTTGAGTCAGCCCCAGCATTTT
CDR3aa: CASSPGTGGLSQPQHF
abundance: once
v_gene: TRBV7-9
d_gene: TRBD1
j_gene: TRBJ1-5

CDR3nt: TGTGCCAGCAGCTTGGTAACTCTCGAGCAGTACTTC
CDR3aa: CASSLVTLEQYF
abundance: .
v_gene: TRBV5-6
d_gene: .
j_gene: TRBJ2-7

CDR3nt: TGCGCCAGCAGCTTGGTTGCTGGGGTTGTCGGGGAGCTGTTTTTT
CDR3aa: CASSLVAGVVGELFF
abundance: .
v_gene: TRBV5-1
d_gene: .
j_gene: TRBJ2-2

CDR3nt: TGTGCCAGCAGTTTATATGGGGGCTATGGCTACACCTTC
CDR3aa: CASSLYGGYGYTF
abundance: .
v_gene: TRBV27
d_gene: .
j_gene: TRBJ1-2

CDR3nt: TGCGCCAGCAGCAACGGACTAGCGGCCTTACAAGAGACCCAGTACTTC
CDR3aa: CASSNGLAALQETQYF
abundance: .
v_gene: TRBV4-1
d_gene: TRBD2
j_gene: TRBJ2-5

CDR3nt: TGTGCCAGCAGCTTGATGGCCGGACAGATCCACAATGAGCAGTTCTTC
CDR3aa: CASSLMAGQIHNEQFF
abundance: few
v_gene: TRBV5-4
d_gene: .
j_gene: TRBJ2-1

CDR3nt: TGTGCCAGCAGCTTAGGCGGCCGTAGCAATCAGCCCCAGCATTTT
CDR3aa: CASSLGGRSNQPQHF
abundance: .
v_gene: TRBV7-2
d_gene: .
j_gene: TRBJ1-5

CDR3nt: TGTGCCAGCAGCGTAAGACTAGCGGGAGTAAGCTCCTACAATGAGCAGTTCTTC
CDR3aa: CASSVRLAGVSSYNEQFF
abundance: .
v_gene: TRBV9
d_gene: TRBD2
j_gene: TRBJ2-1

CDR3nt: TGTGCCAGCAGCTTGGGACTAGCGGGGGGAATGGAGAGTGAGACCCAGTACTTC
CDR3aa: CASSLGLAGGMESETQYF
abundance: .
v_gene: TRBV13
d_gene: TRBD2
j_gene: TRBJ2-5

CDR3nt: TGTGCCAGCAGCTTAGGCGGGGGAGAGACCCAGTACTTC
CDR3aa: CASSLGGGETQYF
abundance: .
v_gene: TRBV5-4
d_gene: TRBD2
j_gene: TRBJ2-5

CDR3nt: TGTGCCAGCAGTTACGATAGGGGGTCCTATGGCTACACCTTC
CDR3aa: CASSYDRGSYGYTF
abundance: once
v_gene: TRBV6-5
d_gene: .
j_gene: TRBJ1-2

CDR3nt: TGTGCCAGCACTTTGGGCGGGCAAGAGACCCAGTACTTC
CDR3aa: CASTLGGQETQYF
abundance: few
v_gene: TRBV28
d_gene: .
j_gene: TRBJ2-5

CDR3nt: TGTGCCAGCAGCGCCGGGGGGGGAGGCACTGAAGCTTTCTTT
CDR3aa: CASSAGGGGTEAFF
abundance: .
v_gene: TRBV9
d_gene: .
j_gene: TRBJ1-1

CDR3nt: TGTGCCAGCAGTGTGGAGGGGGGGTCAAGAGTAAAACTGTTTTTT
CDR3aa: CASSVEGGSRVKLFF
abundance: .
v_gene: TRBV6-5
d_gene: .
j_gene: TRBJ1-4

CDR3nt: TGTGCCAGCAAGACAGGGAACCTAGGGGAGACCCAGTACTTC
CDR3aa: CASKTGNLGETQYF
abundance: .
v_gene: TRBV2
d_gene: TRBD1
j_gene: TRBJ2-5

CDR3nt: TGTGCCATCAGAGGACTAGCCGAAAATGAGCAGTTCTTC
CDR3aa: CAIRGLAENEQFF
abundance: .
v_gene: TRBV10-3
d_gene: TRBD2
j_gene: TRBJ2-1

CDR3nt: TGTGCCAGCAGCTTTAGTGGGGGGCAGAATCAGCCCCAGCATTTT
CDR3aa: CASSFSGGQNQPQHF
abundance: once
v_gene: TRBV9
d_gene: .
j_gene: TRBJ1-5

CDR3nt: TGTGCCAGCAGCCTAGGAGGGCCGGTAGATACGCAGTATTTT
CDR3aa: CASSLGGPVDTQYF
abundance: .
v_gene: TRBV7-3
d_gene: .
j_gene: TRBJ2-3

CDR3nt: TGTGCCAGCATACGGGACAGGGGCAATCAGCCCCAGCATTTT
CDR3aa: CASIRDRGNQPQHF
abundance: few
v_gene: TRBV6-1
d_gene: TRBD1
j_gene: TRBJ1-5

CDR3nt: TGTGCCAGCAGCCTAGGGCGGGGCAGGGAAGGAAGGGCGAACACCGGGGAGCTGTTTTTT
CDR3aa: CASSLGRGREGRANTGELFF
abundance: .
v_gene: TRBV11-3
d_gene: .
j_gene: TRBJ2-2

CDR3nt: TGTGCCAGCAGCGGGACCGGGACTAGCGGGAACACAGATACGCAGTATTTT
CDR3aa: CASSGTGTSGNTDTQYF
abundance: few
v_gene: TRBV9
d_gene: TRBD2
j_gene: TRBJ2-3

CDR3nt: TGTGCCAGCAGTAACCCCGAGGGGCAGGACTATGGCTACACCTTC
CDR3aa: CASSNPEGQDYGYTF
abundance: .
v_gene: TRBV6-5
d_gene: .
j_gene: TRBJ1-2

CDR3nt: TGCGCCAGCAGGATGGAAGGGGCAGGTGAGCAGTTCTTC
CDR3aa: CASRMEGAGEQFF
abundance: .
v_gene: TRBV5-1
d_gene: .
j_gene: TRBJ2-1

CDR3nt: TGTGCCAGCAGTGAAACAGGGGGACCGAACACTGAAGCTTTCTTT
CDR3aa: CASSETGGPNTEAFF
abundance: .
v_gene: TRBV6-1
d_gene: TRBD1
j_gene: TRBJ1-1

CDR3nt: TGTGCCAGCAGCTTTCTTATCCCCGATACGCAGTATTTT
CDR3aa: CASSFLIPDTQYF
abundance: few
v_gene: TRBV7-2
d_gene: .
j_gene: TRBJ2-3

CDR3nt: TGTGCCAGCAGTTTGACAGGGGGGGTCACTGAAGCTTTCTTT
CDR3aa: CASSLTGGVTEAFF
abundance: .
v_gene: TRBV28
d_gene: TRBD1
j_gene: TRBJ1-1

CDR3nt: TGCGCCAGCAGCTTGAGTAGATCAGATACGCAGTATTTT
CDR3aa: CASSLSRSDTQYF
abundance: .
v_gene: TRBV5-1
d_gene: .
j_gene: TRBJ2-3